This T cell receptor beta chain is from a study of blood T cells in healthy people across ages. Study details: Through template switching, about one barcoded beta molecule was captured per two T cells, as measured in model experiments.

Through a sample-barcoded 5' primer and a J-beta primer mix, a second PCR was run for about 7 to 12 cycles. Each CDR3 protein is one row after TCRdb ran MiXCR on the 5' RACE reads. Of 730,000 or so distinct CDR3 sequences listed, approximately 43% were seen once; the top ten hold 20% to 25%. Germline-derived CDR1 and CDR2 are MDHEN and SYDVKM. V gave up 1 base and J gave up 2 bases, with 9 bases separating them. CDR3 length equals 15 residues. Regarding this clonotype: The antigen remains unidentified.

Overall study results and limits: Diversity of TCR beta per million T cells declined in a roughly linear way with age. Changes in expanded clonotypes were possibly confounded, as the CMV status of donors was unknown.

V usage is TRBV28 and J usage is TRBJ2-4; the D is unclear. This clonotype was sampled from a woman in her fifties or sixties in good health. Sequenced material: blood. This CDR3 reads CASSLSLETKNIQYF. The CDR3 bases are TGTGCCAGCAGTTTATCGCTGGAAACCAAAAACATTCAGTACTTC.